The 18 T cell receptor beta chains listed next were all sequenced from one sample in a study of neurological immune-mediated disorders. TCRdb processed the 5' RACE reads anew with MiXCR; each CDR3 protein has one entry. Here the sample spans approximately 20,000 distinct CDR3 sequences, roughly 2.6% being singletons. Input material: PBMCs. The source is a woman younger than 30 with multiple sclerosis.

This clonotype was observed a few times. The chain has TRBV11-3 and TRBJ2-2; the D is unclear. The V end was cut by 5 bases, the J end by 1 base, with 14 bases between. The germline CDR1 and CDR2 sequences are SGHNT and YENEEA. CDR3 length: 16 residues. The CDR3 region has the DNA TGTGCCAGCAGCCCATCCGGACGGAGGAACACCGGGGAGCTGTTTTTT. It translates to CASSPSGRRNTGELFF.

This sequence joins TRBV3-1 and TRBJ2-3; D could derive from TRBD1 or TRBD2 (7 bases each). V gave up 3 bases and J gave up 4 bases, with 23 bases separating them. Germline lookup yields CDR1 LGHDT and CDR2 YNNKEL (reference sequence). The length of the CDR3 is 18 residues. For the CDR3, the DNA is TGTGCCAGCAGCCAGAAAACAGCTTCGGCAGGGGGGGCAGATACGCAGTATTTT. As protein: CASSQKTASAGGADTQYF.

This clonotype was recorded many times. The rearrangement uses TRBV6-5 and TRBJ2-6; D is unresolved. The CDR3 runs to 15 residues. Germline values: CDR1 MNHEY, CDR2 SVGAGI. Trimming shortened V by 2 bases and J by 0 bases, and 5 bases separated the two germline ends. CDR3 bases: TGTGCCAGCAGTTACAGTTTCTCTGGGGCCAACGTCCTGACTTTC. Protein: CASSYSFSGANVLTF.

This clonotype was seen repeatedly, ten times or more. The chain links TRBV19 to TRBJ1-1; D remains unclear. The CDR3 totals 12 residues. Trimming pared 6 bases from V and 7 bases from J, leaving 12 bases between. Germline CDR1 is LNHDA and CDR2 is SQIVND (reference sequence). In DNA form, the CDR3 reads TGTGCCAGTAGCCAACTGGACGGTGAAGCTTTCTTT. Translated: CASSQLDGEAFF.

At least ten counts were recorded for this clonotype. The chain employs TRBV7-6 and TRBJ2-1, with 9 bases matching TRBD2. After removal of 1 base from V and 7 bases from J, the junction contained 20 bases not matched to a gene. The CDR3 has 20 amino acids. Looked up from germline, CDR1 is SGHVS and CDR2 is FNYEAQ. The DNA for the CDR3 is TGTGCCAGCAGCTTAGAGGGATTAGCGGGAGTGGTCTTCGGAGGTAATGAGCAGTTCTTC. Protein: CASSLEGLAGVVFGGNEQFF.

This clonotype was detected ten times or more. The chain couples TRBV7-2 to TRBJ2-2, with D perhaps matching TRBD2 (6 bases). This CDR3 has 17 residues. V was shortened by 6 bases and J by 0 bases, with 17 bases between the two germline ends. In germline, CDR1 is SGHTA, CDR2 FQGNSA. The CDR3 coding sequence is TGTGCCAGCAGTCCTCGAGGTCTAGCGCCGAACACCGGGGAGCTGTTTTTT. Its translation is CASSPRGLAPNTGELFF. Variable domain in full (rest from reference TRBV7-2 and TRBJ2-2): GAGVSQSPSNKVTEKGKDVELRCDPISGHTALYWYRQSLGQGLEFLIYFQGNSAPDKSGLPSDRFSAERTGGSVSTLTIQRTQQEDSAVYLCASSPRGLAPNTGELFFGEGSRLTVL.

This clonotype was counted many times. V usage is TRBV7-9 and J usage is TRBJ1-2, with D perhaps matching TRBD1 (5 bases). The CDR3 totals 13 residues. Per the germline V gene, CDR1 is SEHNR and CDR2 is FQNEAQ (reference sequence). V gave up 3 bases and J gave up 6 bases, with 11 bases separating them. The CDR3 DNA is TGTGCCAGCAGCTTCACAGGTGCCGATGGCTACACCTTC. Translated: CASSFTGADGYTF.

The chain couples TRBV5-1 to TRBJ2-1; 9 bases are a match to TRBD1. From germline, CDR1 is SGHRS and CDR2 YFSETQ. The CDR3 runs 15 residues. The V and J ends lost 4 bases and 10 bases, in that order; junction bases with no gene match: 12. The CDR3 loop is CASSPVAQGAGEQFF. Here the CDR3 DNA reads TGCGCCAGCAGCCCAGTAGCACAGGGGGCGGGAGAGCAGTTCTTC.

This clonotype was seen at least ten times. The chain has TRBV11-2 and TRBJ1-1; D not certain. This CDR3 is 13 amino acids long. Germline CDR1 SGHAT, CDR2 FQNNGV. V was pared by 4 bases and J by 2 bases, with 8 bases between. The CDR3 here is CASSSYANTEAFF. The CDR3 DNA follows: TGTGCCAGCAGCTCCTATGCCAACACTGAAGCTTTCTTT. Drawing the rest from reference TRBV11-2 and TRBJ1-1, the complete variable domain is EAGVAQSPRYKIIEKRQSVAFWCNPISGHATLYWYQQILGQGPKLLIQFQNNGVVDDSQLPKDRFSAERLKGVDSTLKIQPAKLEDSAVYLCASSSYANTEAFFGQGTRLTVV.

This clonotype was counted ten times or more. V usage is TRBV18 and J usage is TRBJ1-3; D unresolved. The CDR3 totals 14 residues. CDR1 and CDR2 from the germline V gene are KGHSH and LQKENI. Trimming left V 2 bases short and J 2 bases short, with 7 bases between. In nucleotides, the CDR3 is TGTGCCAGCTCACCATGGGGAACTGGAAACACCATATATTTT. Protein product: CASSPWGTGNTIYF.

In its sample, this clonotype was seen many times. The CDR3, as DNA: TGCGCCAGCAGCTTCTGGGACAACCCCTACGAGCAGTACTTC. Protein: CASSFWDNPYEQYF. The rearrangement links TRBV5-1 to TRBJ2-7, with D possibly being TRBD1 (6 bases). Germline V CDR1 and CDR2: SGHRS, YFSETQ. The CDR3 is 14 residues long. V gave up 2 bases and J gave up 2 bases, with 11 bases separating them.

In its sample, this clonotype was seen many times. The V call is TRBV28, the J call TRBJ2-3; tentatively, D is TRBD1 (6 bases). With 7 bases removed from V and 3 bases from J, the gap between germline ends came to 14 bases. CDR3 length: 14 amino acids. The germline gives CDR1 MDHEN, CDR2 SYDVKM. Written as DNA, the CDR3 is TGTGCCAGCACCCAGGGGATGGTGACAGATACGCAGTATTTT. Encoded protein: CASTQGMVTDTQYF.

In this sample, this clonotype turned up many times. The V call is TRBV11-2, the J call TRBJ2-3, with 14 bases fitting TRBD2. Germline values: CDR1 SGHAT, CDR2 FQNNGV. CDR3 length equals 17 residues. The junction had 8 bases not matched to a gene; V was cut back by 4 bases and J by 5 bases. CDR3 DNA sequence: TGTGCCAGCAGCTCCGGGGGACTAGCGGGGGTTAAAGATACGCAGTATTTT. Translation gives CASSSGGLAGVKDTQYF.

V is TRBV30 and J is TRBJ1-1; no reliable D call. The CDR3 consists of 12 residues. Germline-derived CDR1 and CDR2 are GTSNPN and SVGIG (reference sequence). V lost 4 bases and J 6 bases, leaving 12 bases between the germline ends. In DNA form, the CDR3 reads TGTGCCTGGACTACGGGCAGCCCTGAAGCTTTCTTT. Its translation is CAWTTGSPEAFF. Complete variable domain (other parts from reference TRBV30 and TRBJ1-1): SQTIHQWPATLVQPVGSPLSLECTVEGTSNPNLYWYRQAAGRGLQLLFYSVGIGQISSEVPQNLSASRPQDRQFILSSKKLLLSDSGFYLCAWTTGSPEAFFGQGTRLTVV.

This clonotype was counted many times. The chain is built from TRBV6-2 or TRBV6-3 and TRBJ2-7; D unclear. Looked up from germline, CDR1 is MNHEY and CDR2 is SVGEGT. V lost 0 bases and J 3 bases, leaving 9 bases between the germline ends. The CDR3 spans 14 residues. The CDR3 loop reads CASSYSAEIYEQYV. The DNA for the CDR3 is TGTGCCAGCAGTTACTCGGCGGAGATCTACGAGCAGTACGTC.

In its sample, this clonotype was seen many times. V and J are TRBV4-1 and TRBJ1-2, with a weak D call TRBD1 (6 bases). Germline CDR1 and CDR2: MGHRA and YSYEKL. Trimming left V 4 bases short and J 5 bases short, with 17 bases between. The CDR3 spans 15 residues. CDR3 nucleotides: TGCGCCAGCAGCCGGAACCGGGACAAAGAATATGGCTACACCTTC. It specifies CASSRNRDKEYGYTF.

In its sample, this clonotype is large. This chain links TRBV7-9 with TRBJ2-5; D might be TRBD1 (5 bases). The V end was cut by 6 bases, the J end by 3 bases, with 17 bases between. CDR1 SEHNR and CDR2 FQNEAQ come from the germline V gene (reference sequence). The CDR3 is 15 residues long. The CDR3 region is CASSSPRQTKETQYF. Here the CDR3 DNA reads TGTGCCAGCAGTTCCCCCAGACAGACGAAAGAGACCCAGTACTTC.

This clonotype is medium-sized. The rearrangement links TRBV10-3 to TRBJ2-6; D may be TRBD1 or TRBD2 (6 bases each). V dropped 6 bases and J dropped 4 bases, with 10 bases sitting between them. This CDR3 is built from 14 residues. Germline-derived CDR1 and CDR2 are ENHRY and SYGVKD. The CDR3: CAIRGGRGANVLTF. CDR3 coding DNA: TGTGCCATCAGAGGGGGGCGAGGGGCCAACGTCCTGACTTTC.